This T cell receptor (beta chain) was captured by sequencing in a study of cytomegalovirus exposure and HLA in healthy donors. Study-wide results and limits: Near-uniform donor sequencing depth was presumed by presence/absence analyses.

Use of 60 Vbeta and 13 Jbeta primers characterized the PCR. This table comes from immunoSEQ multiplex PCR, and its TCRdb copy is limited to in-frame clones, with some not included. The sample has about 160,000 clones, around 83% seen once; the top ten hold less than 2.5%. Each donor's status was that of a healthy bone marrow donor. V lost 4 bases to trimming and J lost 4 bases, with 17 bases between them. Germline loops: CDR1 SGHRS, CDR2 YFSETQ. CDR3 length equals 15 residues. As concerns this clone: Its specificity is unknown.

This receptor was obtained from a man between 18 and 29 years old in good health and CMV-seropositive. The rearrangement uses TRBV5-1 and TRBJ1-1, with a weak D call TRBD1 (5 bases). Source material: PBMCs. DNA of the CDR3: TGCGCCAGCAGCATTGCGACGGGGGAGGGCACTGAAGCTTTCTTT. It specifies CASSIATGEGTEAFF.